This is a list of T cell receptor beta chains from one sample in a study of blood T cell repertoires in COVID-19. The table came from immunoSEQ multiplex PCR; TCRdb's copy has only in-frame clones and leaves some out. This table has about 400,000 clones, under 90% appearing once. Material: PBMCs or T cells enriched from blood (not recorded which). The receptors were sampled from a woman aged 25 to 39 who had recovered from COVID-19. CDR3s include the opening cysteine and the closing phenylalanine or tryptophan. Expanded clones get a size class; other rows say once, few or many, or leave the size out.

abundance	v_gene	len	j_gene	CDR3aa
.	TRBV25-1	15	TRBJ1-2	CASSEWGGSPYGYTF
.	TRBV19	13	TRBJ1-2	CASTGQGIGGYTF
once	TRBV19	15	TRBJ1-5	CASSSTGNSNQPQHF
once	TRBV7-2	15	TRBJ1-2	CASSLAGRGQNGYTF
.	TRBV6-5	13	TRBJ2-1	CASMAGIYNEQFF
.	TRBV11-1	13	TRBJ1-2	CASSLERNYGYTF
.	TRBV5-1	15	TRBJ1-2	CASSLGQGKNYGYTF
once	TRBV28	15	TRBJ2-7	CASSLTGTGLYEQYF
.	TRBV6-1	16	TRBJ1-3	CASSESDRISGNTIYF
.	TRBV13	15	TRBJ1-2	CASSRAGGRYYGYTF
once	TRBV2	14	TRBJ1-6	CASSELVRGSPLHF
.	TRBV7-9	15	TRBJ2-7	CASSSRAGSTYEQYF
.	TRBV28	16	TRBJ1-2	CASSWGLFGESYGYTF
.	TRBV7-2	14	TRBJ1-5	CASSRGQANQPQHF
.	TRBV29-1	17	TRBJ2-5	CSVLTTSGRPYVQTQYF
few	TRBV3-1/TRBV3-2	12	TRBJ2-7	CASSAEFDEQYF
once	TRBV6-4	14	TRBJ1-2	CASSDQQGAYGYTF
.	TRBV4-3	16	TRBJ1-4	CASSQDQAWSDEKLFF
once	TRBV13	15	TRBJ2-2	CASSTHRAGAGELFF
.	TRBV2	12	TRBJ1-4	CASSERGEKLFF
.	TRBV6-5	14	TRBJ1-1	CASSQNLLGTEASF
.	TRBV6-2/TRBV6-3	13	TRBJ2-1	CASSYAQYNEQFF
.	TRBV15	17	TRBJ1-3	CATSSTGDLLSGNTIYF
.	TRBV14	15	TRBJ1-1	CASSPGGGLNTEAFF
.	TRBV7-2	15	TRBJ2-7	CASSLPGLASYEQYF
once	TRBV19	18	TRBJ1-5	CASSIIWYKRRGNQPQHF
.	TRBV5-1	15	TRBJ2-5	CASRSGGGAQETQYF
few	TRBV9	15	TRBJ2-3	CASSAGLAATDTQYF
.	TRBV10-3	15	TRBJ1-2	CAISELTRGLSGYTF
many	TRBV18	15	TRBJ2-1	CASSPSQSSYNEQFF